The rows below give T cell receptor beta chains drawn from one sample of a study of neurological immune-mediated disorders. One entry per CDR3 protein results from TCRdb running MiXCR on the 5' RACE reads. The sample includes tens of thousands of distinct CDR3 sequences, about 14% of them seen just once. The sample consisted of PBMCs. These TCRs come from a woman between 50 and 59 years old with HTLV-1-associated myelopathy (HAM/TSP). Both conserved end residues are part of each CDR3. The D gene is left open where the match is weak. Clone size, where shown, is once, few, many, or a class for clones that have expanded.

v_gene: TRBV20-1
d_gene: .
abundance: many
j_gene: TRBJ1-1
CDR3aa: CSAMGLANTEAFF
CDR3nt: TGCAGTGCCATGGGACTGGCGAACACTGAAGCTTTCTTT

v_gene: TRBV5-1
d_gene: .
abundance: many
j_gene: TRBJ1-1
CDR3aa: CASNRVGSLNTEAFF
CDR3nt: TGCGCCAGCAACCGGGTGGGCAGTTTGAACACTGAAGCTTTCTTT

v_gene: TRBV5-1
d_gene: TRBD1
abundance: .
j_gene: TRBJ2-2
CDR3aa: CASSRQGVNTGELFF
CDR3nt: TGCGCCAGCAGTAGACAGGGGGTCAACACCGGGGAGCTGTTTTTT

v_gene: TRBV7-2
d_gene: .
abundance: .
j_gene: TRBJ2-5
CDR3aa: CASSLEAVTQYF
CDR3nt: TGTGCCAGCAGCTTAGAAGCTGTGACCCAGTACTTC

v_gene: TRBV20-1
d_gene: .
abundance: many
j_gene: TRBJ2-1
CDR3aa: CSARGGLGGYNEQFF
CDR3nt: TGCAGTGCTAGAGGGGGCCTAGGAGGTTACAATGAGCAGTTCTTC

v_gene: TRBV15
d_gene: .
abundance: many
j_gene: TRBJ1-2
CDR3aa: CATYGGYGYTF
CDR3nt: TGTGCCACTTACGGAGGGTATGGCTACACCTTC

v_gene: TRBV6-2/TRBV6-3
d_gene: TRBD1
abundance: many
j_gene: TRBJ2-7
CDR3aa: CASSYSPRTGRPSEQYF
CDR3nt: TGTGCCAGCAGTTACTCGCCCCGGACAGGGCGGCCATCCGAGCAGTACTTC

v_gene: TRBV7-9
d_gene: TRBD1
abundance: many
j_gene: TRBJ1-2
CDR3aa: CASTLDRGGYTF
CDR3nt: TGTGCCAGCACCCTGGACAGGGGGGGCTACACCTTC

v_gene: TRBV7-9
d_gene: TRBD1
abundance: many
j_gene: TRBJ1-2
CDR3aa: CASSPGRQGEYTF
CDR3nt: TGTGCCAGCAGCCCGGGCCGACAGGGAGAATACACCTTC

v_gene: TRBV9
d_gene: .
abundance: many
j_gene: TRBJ1-5
CDR3aa: CASSVPQENDQPQHF
CDR3nt: TGTGCCAGCAGCGTACCACAGGAGAACGATCAGCCCCAGCATTTT

v_gene: TRBV18
d_gene: .
abundance: many
j_gene: TRBJ2-5
CDR3aa: CASSPRQDTQETQYF
CDR3nt: TGTGCCAGCTCTCCAAGACAGGACACCCAAGAGACCCAGTACTTC

v_gene: TRBV5-1
d_gene: TRBD1
abundance: .
j_gene: TRBJ2-2
CDR3aa: CASLGFGQGNTGELFF
CDR3nt: TGCGCCAGCTTGGGTTTCGGACAGGGAAACACCGGGGAGCTGTTTTTT

v_gene: TRBV29-1
d_gene: .
abundance: .
j_gene: TRBJ1-2
CDR3aa: CSVPGAGVSNNGYTF
CDR3nt: TGCAGCGTTCCGGGGGCAGGGGTCAGTAACAATGGCTACACCTTC

v_gene: TRBV5-1
d_gene: .
abundance: many
j_gene: TRBJ2-3
CDR3aa: CASSLEVTSDTQYF
CDR3nt: TGCGCCAGCAGCTTGGAAGTTACATCAGATACGCAGTATTTT

v_gene: TRBV9
d_gene: .
abundance: many
j_gene: TRBJ2-7
CDR3aa: CASSVSDLSYEQYF
CDR3nt: TGTGCCAGCAGCGTTTCCGACCTCTCCTACGAGCAGTACTTC

v_gene: TRBV6-2/TRBV6-3
d_gene: TRBD2
abundance: .
j_gene: TRBJ2-1
CDR3aa: CASRLGLAAYNEQFF
CDR3nt: TGTGCCAGCAGGCTCGGACTAGCGGCCTACAATGAGCAGTTCTTC

v_gene: TRBV7-2
d_gene: TRBD1
abundance: many
j_gene: TRBJ1-6
CDR3aa: CASSLVIGQGASPLHF
CDR3nt: TGTGCCAGCAGCTTAGTTATAGGGCAGGGGGCTTCACCCCTCCACTTT

v_gene: TRBV20-1
d_gene: TRBD1
abundance: many
j_gene: TRBJ1-5
CDR3aa: CSARDRDRGHQPQHF
CDR3nt: TGCAGTGCTAGAGATCGGGACAGGGGGCATCAGCCCCAGCATTTT

v_gene: TRBV20-1
d_gene: .
abundance: many
j_gene: TRBJ2-5
CDR3aa: CSARRPGAQETQYF
CDR3nt: TGCAGTGCTAGGAGGCCGGGGGCCCAAGAGACCCAGTACTTC

v_gene: TRBV5-1
d_gene: .
abundance: .
j_gene: TRBJ2-5
CDR3aa: CASSLASSKETQYF
CDR3nt: TGCGCCAGCAGCTTGGCGTCTTCGAAAGAGACCCAGTACTTC

v_gene: TRBV11-1
d_gene: TRBD2
abundance: .
j_gene: TRBJ2-1
CDR3aa: CASSTASGGTYNEQFF
CDR3nt: TGTGCCAGCAGCACTGCTAGCGGGGGGACCTACAATGAGCAGTTCTTC

v_gene: TRBV5-1
d_gene: .
abundance: many
j_gene: TRBJ2-1
CDR3aa: CASSLDHYNEQFF
CDR3nt: TGCGCCAGCAGCTTAGACCATTACAATGAGCAGTTCTTC

v_gene: TRBV5-6
d_gene: .
abundance: many
j_gene: TRBJ2-7
CDR3aa: CASGHGSAAYEQYF
CDR3nt: TGTGCCAGCGGTCACGGTTCGGCGGCCTACGAGCAGTACTTC

v_gene: TRBV10-3
d_gene: TRBD2
abundance: many
j_gene: TRBJ2-3
CDR3aa: CAISELLAGGNTQYF
CDR3nt: TGTGCCATCAGTGAGCTCCTAGCGGGGGGAAATACGCAGTATTTT

v_gene: TRBV27
d_gene: TRBD1
abundance: many
j_gene: TRBJ2-7
CDR3aa: CASSSPDRGVLYEQYF
CDR3nt: TGTGCCAGCAGTTCCCCCGACAGGGGAGTTCTCTACGAGCAGTACTTC

v_gene: TRBV20-1
d_gene: TRBD2
abundance: .
j_gene: TRBJ2-5
CDR3aa: CSARGLAGVETQYF
CDR3nt: TGCAGTGCTAGGGGGCTAGCGGGGGTCGAGACCCAGTACTTC

v_gene: TRBV27
d_gene: TRBD1
abundance: many
j_gene: TRBJ2-7
CDR3aa: CASSKTGGSLSYEQYF
CDR3nt: TGTGCCAGCAGTAAAACAGGGGGGTCCCTCTCCTACGAGCAGTACTTC

v_gene: TRBV5-6
d_gene: TRBD2
abundance: few
j_gene: TRBJ2-5
CDR3aa: CASSPTTSGGLQETQYF
CDR3nt: TGTGCCAGCAGTCCAACGACTAGCGGGGGCCTCCAAGAGACCCAGTACTTC

v_gene: TRBV12-3/TRBV12-4
d_gene: .
abundance: many
j_gene: TRBJ1-2
CDR3aa: CASSLLPGLANYGYTF
CDR3nt: TGTGCCAGCAGTTTATTGCCAGGGCTGGCTAACTATGGCTACACCTTC

v_gene: TRBV4-3
d_gene: .
abundance: .
j_gene: TRBJ2-3
CDR3aa: CASSQETSDTQYF
CDR3nt: TGCGCCAGCAGCCAGGAGACCTCGGATACGCAGTATTTT

v_gene: TRBV11-3
d_gene: TRBD2
abundance: many
j_gene: TRBJ2-1
CDR3aa: CASSLRLGGDEQFF
CDR3nt: TGTGCCAGCAGCTTAAGGCTGGGGGGGGATGAGCAGTTCTTC

v_gene: TRBV5-1
d_gene: .
abundance: many
j_gene: TRBJ2-2
CDR3aa: CASSLGGSNTGELFF
CDR3nt: TGCGCCAGCAGCTTGGGCGGATCGAACACCGGGGAGCTGTTTTTT

v_gene: TRBV4-3
d_gene: .
abundance: many
j_gene: TRBJ1-2
CDR3aa: CASSQDSPSQDYGYTF
CDR3nt: TGCGCCAGCAGCCAAGATTCCCCCTCTCAAGACTATGGCTACACCTTC

v_gene: TRBV12-5
d_gene: .
abundance: many
j_gene: TRBJ1-5
CDR3aa: CASALGASVPQHF
CDR3nt: TGTGCTAGTGCCCTGGGCGCCTCCGTACCCCAGCATTTT

v_gene: TRBV11-2
d_gene: .
abundance: many
j_gene: TRBJ1-1
CDR3aa: CASSAAIEAFF
CDR3nt: TGTGCCAGCAGCGCCGCGATTGAAGCTTTCTTT

v_gene: TRBV5-1
d_gene: .
abundance: many
j_gene: TRBJ2-3
CDR3aa: CASSAGQSTDTQYF
CDR3nt: TGCGCCAGCAGCGCGGGACAGAGTACAGATACGCAGTATTTT

v_gene: TRBV5-1
d_gene: .
abundance: many
j_gene: TRBJ1-2
CDR3aa: CASRPDSNYGYTF
CDR3nt: TGCGCCAGCAGACCGGACAGCAACTATGGCTACACCTTC

v_gene: TRBV20-1
d_gene: .
abundance: many
j_gene: TRBJ1-5
CDR3aa: CSARDETDQPQHF
CDR3nt: TGCAGTGCTAGAGACGAGACAGATCAGCCCCAGCATTTT

v_gene: TRBV20-1
d_gene: .
abundance: many
j_gene: TRBJ2-3
CDR3aa: CSADPGVGDTQYF
CDR3nt: TGCAGTGCGGACCCGGGGGTGGGAGATACGCAGTATTTT

v_gene: TRBV12-3/TRBV12-4
d_gene: .
abundance: many
j_gene: TRBJ1-1
CDR3aa: CASSLVRSNTEAFF
CDR3nt: TGTGCCAGCAGTTTGGTCAGGTCGAACACTGAAGCTTTCTTT

v_gene: TRBV12-3/TRBV12-4
d_gene: .
abundance: many
j_gene: TRBJ1-5
CDR3aa: CASSFAGNQPQHF
CDR3nt: TGTGCCAGCAGTTTTGCAGGGAACCAGCCCCAGCATTTT

v_gene: TRBV5-1
d_gene: .
abundance: many
j_gene: TRBJ2-5
CDR3aa: CASSEDLQETQYF
CDR3nt: TGCGCCAGCAGCGAGGACTTACAAGAGACCCAGTACTTC

v_gene: TRBV9
d_gene: .
abundance: many
j_gene: TRBJ1-4
CDR3aa: CASSPRQLTGEKLFF
CDR3nt: TGTGCCAGCAGCCCGCGACAGCTAACGGGTGAAAAACTGTTTTTT

v_gene: TRBV7-2
d_gene: .
abundance: many
j_gene: TRBJ1-6
CDR3aa: CASSLVYLQGYWYYSPLHF
CDR3nt: TGTGCCAGCAGCTTAGTGTATTTACAGGGCTATTGGTATTATTCACCCCTCCACTTT

v_gene: TRBV10-3
d_gene: .
abundance: many
j_gene: TRBJ2-1
CDR3aa: CAISEWVYNEQFF
CDR3nt: TGTGCCATCAGTGAGTGGGTCTACAATGAGCAGTTCTTC

v_gene: TRBV4-1
d_gene: .
abundance: .
j_gene: TRBJ1-4
CDR3aa: CASSQADTATNEKLFF
CDR3nt: TGCGCCAGCAGCCAAGCGGACACTGCAACTAATGAAAAACTGTTTTTT

v_gene: TRBV20-1
d_gene: TRBD1
abundance: .
j_gene: TRBJ2-5
CDR3aa: CSARDWAGGETQYF
CDR3nt: TGCAGTGCTAGAGATTGGGCAGGGGGAGAGACCCAGTACTTC

v_gene: TRBV5-1
d_gene: TRBD1
abundance: .
j_gene: TRBJ1-5
CDR3aa: CASSLGTGNQPQHF
CDR3nt: TGCGCCAGCAGCTTGGGGACAGGGAATCAGCCCCAGCATTTT

v_gene: TRBV18
d_gene: .
abundance: many
j_gene: TRBJ2-7
CDR3aa: CASSPRKGSSSYEQYF
CDR3nt: TGTGCCAGCTCACCACGGAAGGGGTCGAGCTCCTACGAGCAGTACTTC

v_gene: TRBV6-5
d_gene: .
abundance: many
j_gene: TRBJ2-3
CDR3aa: CASSFRTRGSTQYF
CDR3nt: TGTGCCAGCAGTTTTAGGACCCGGGGGAGTACGCAGTATTTT

v_gene: TRBV5-1
d_gene: .
abundance: many
j_gene: TRBJ1-2
CDR3aa: CASSFTPDRATNYGYTF
CDR3nt: TGCGCCAGCAGCTTCACCCCGGACAGAGCGACTAACTATGGCTACACCTTC